This T cell receptor beta chain was identified in a study of blood T cell repertoires in COVID-19. Some clones are missing from TCRdb's copy, which holds only in-frame ones; the method was immunoSEQ multiplex PCR. The sample records about 270,000 clones, 75% to 90% being singletons. Germline V gene data show CDR1 as SNHLY and CDR2 as FYNNEI. The CDR3 runs 17 residues. Trimming removed 7 bases from V and 0 bases from J; junction bases left unmatched: 9. The source is a human donor in a cohort sampled during active COVID-19. The chain joins TRBV2 to TRBJ1-6; 7 nucleotides agree with TRBD1. Sequenced sample: peripheral blood. In DNA, the CDR3 is TGTGCCAGCAATGGGCCGGGACAGTCCTCCTATAATTCACCCCTCCACTTT. Its translation: CASNGPGQSSYNSPLHF.